Listed here are 10 T cell receptor beta chains from one sample, sequenced in a study of chemoradiotherapy in HPV16-positive cancers. Assay: immunoSEQ multiplex PCR; the TCRdb copy retains only in-frame clones and omits some. The sample holds about 8,900 clones, 71% seen once. Sampling was conducted from a patient who underwent chemoradiotherapy. These receptors were obtained from a human donor with HPV-associated anogenital cancer.

The chain links TRBV7-9 to TRBJ1-2; TRBD1 agrees at 7 bases. This CDR3 comprises 18 residues. Germline values: CDR1 SEHNR, CDR2 FQNEAQ (reference sequence). V lost 1 base, J lost 7 bases, and 18 bases stayed unmatched. CDR3: CASSLGVGQRKPRGGYTF. DNA of the CDR3: TGTGCCAGCAGCTTAGGGGTGGGACAGCGGAAACCTCGCGGTGGCTACACCTTC.

This clone was seen once. This rearrangement joins TRBV2 to TRBJ1-4, with D possibly being TRBD1 (5 bases). V lost 2 bases, J lost 5 bases, and 12 bases lay in between. The CDR3 contains 15 residues. Germline V gene sequence: CDR1 SNHLY, CDR2 FYNNEI. In nucleotides, the CDR3 is TGTGCCAGCAGTGAATCAGGGTTGGGAAATGAAAAACTGTTTTTT. It translates to CASSESGLGNEKLFF.

The genes are TRBV7-6 and TRBJ2-3, with 9 bases lining up with TRBD1. The germline V gene encodes CDR1 SGHVS and CDR2 FNYEAQ. Losses at the gene ends were 5 bases for V and 2 bases for J; bases not matched to a gene: 8. This CDR3 contains 16 residues. The DNA for the CDR3 is TGTGCCAGCAGCGCACAGGGGGCCCAACTCACAGATACGCAGTATTTT. Protein sequence: CASSAQGAQLTDTQYF.

This clone appeared a few times. The V gene is TRBV5-6, the J gene TRBJ1-2; D not certain. The germline gives CDR1 SGHDT, CDR2 YYEEEE. The CDR3 has 15 residues. Deletions cut 4 bases from V and 4 bases from J, with 17 bases between. CDR3 nucleotides: TGTGCCAGCAGCCCACAGTTTGGCGGTCCCTATGGCTACACCTTC. Translated, it gives CASSPQFGGPYGYTF.

This chain joins TRBV6-5 and TRBJ1-4; 11 bases match TRBD1. This CDR3 spans 15 amino acids. Germline V gives CDR1 MNHEY, CDR2 SVGAGI. V shed 5 bases and J 5 bases; nucleotides not matched to a gene: 4. The DNA for the CDR3 is TGTGCCAGCAGTCCCGGACAGGGGGCCAATGAAAAACTGTTTTTT. Its protein product is CASSPGQGANEKLFF.

This sequence joins TRBV10-2 and TRBJ2-7; possible D gene TRBD1, 5 bases. The CDR3 loop spans 13 amino acids. V was pared by 3 bases and J by 0 bases, with 6 bases between. From germline, CDR1 is WSHSY and CDR2 SAAADI. CDR3 loop: CASSDDSSYEQYF. The CDR3 DNA follows: TGCGCCAGCAGTGACGACAGCTCCTACGAGCAGTACTTC.

In its sample, this clone was seen once. This chain links TRBV20-1 with TRBJ2-5; D not resolved. Between the trimmed V and J ends, which lost 5 bases and 4 bases, there was a span of 5 bases. Per germline, CDR1 DFQATT and CDR2 SNEGSKA (reference sequence). The CDR3 runs 10 residues. The CDR3 DNA is TGCAGTGCTGATCCAGAGACCCAGTACTTC. Its translation: CSADPETQYF.

This sequence joins TRBV7-3 and TRBJ1-3; no clear D gene. Germline V lookup: CDR1 SGHTA, CDR2 FQGTGA. Trimming removed 5 bases from V and 2 bases from J, with 7 bases in between. This CDR3 is 13 amino acids long. The CDR3, as DNA: TGTGCCAGCAGCCAGACCCCTGGAAACACCATATATTTT. This gives the protein CASSQTPGNTIYF.

This clone was seen a few times. As DNA, the CDR3 is TGTGCCAGCAGCTCAAGGGGAAACACCATATATTTT. Protein: CASSSRGNTIYF. The chain uses TRBV2 and TRBJ1-3, with unresolved D. The CDR3 runs to 12 residues. V lost 6 bases, J lost 4 bases, and 7 bases lay in between. Germline V gene sequence: CDR1 SNHLY, CDR2 FYNNEI.

The CDR3 nucleotides read TGTGCCAGCAGCCAAGACAGCTCTGAGCAGTACTTC. Translated: CASSQDSSEQYF. This chain joins TRBV5-4 and TRBJ2-7, with D possibly matching TRBD1 (5 bases). CDR1 is SGHNT, CDR2 YYREEE, per germline (reference sequence). The CDR3 contains 12 residues. The V end lost 4 bases, the J end lost 7 bases, and 12 bases lay between the germline ends.